These T cell receptor beta chains were read from a single sample in a study of OX40 agonist ivuxolimab in advanced cancers. TCRdb's table, derived via immunoSEQ multiplex PCR, lists solely in-frame clones and lacks some. Among tens of thousands of clones, just over 85% were seen once, and the ten largest hold 6.5%. The specimen was CD4+ or CD8+ T cells sorted from blood, collected in a trial of the OX40 agonist ivuxolimab. These receptors came from an adult with an advanced solid tumor such as melanoma, head and neck, liver or kidney cancer. CDR3s include the opening cysteine and the closing phenylalanine or tryptophan.

j_call v_call cdr3_aa
TRBJ2-5 TRBV30 CAWSIRFGPIPGETQYF
TRBJ1-1 TRBV7-2 CASSRYRGRGTEAFF
TRBJ1-2 TRBV4-1 CASSQDRGRGSDGYTF
TRBJ2-7 TRBV6-5 CASSYKGGTGGEQYF
TRBJ2-5 TRBV29-1 CSVVAGVGQYF
TRBJ2-3 TRBV10-3 CAISGKLAGGPTDTQYF
TRBJ2-7 TRBV19 CASKKGRGPYEQYF
TRBJ2-1 TRBV15 CATSRDSRTSGRTYNEQFF
TRBJ2-2 TRBV2 CASNSGTRNTGELFF
TRBJ1-1 TRBV19 CASSGRTGNTEAFF